This section outlines one T cell receptor (beta chain) sequence together with its context. Which antigen it targets is not known. No much larger clone exists at a distance of one base, and base qualities are not known. CDR1 and CDR2 were assigned from the germline V gene as ENHRY and SYGVKD. The CDR3 spans 11 residues, from the cysteine through the phenylalanine. CDR3 DNA only is kept here, 33 bases in frame from base 1. Germline trimming amounts to 8 bases on V and 6 bases on J, with 3 as the count of junction bases outside the gene matches. This entry comes from a study of technical replicates of blood from a few donors (dated by TCRdb to 2017 to 2019). The method behind the library was the immunoSEQ multiplex PCR assay. TCRdb holds this immuneACCESS table with in-frame rearrangements only. Some clones are missing; in checked studies, unresolved V genes explain under half, and the rest has no known cause. The sample table shows about 80,000 clones, and 90% to 95% are seen once. The ten largest clones represent about 0.41% of the sample.

The sample comprised T cells isolated from PBMCs. The chain is made from TRBV10-3 and TRBJ2-7, with TRBD2 matching 8 junction bases. This TCR derives from a human donor in good health. The sequence in DNA is TGTGCCATCGGGGCGGGGGGCGAGCAGTACTTC. Translated, it gives CAIGAGGEQYF.